This T cell receptor (beta chain) was identified in a study of T cell responses to AZD1222 COVID-19 vaccine. V was clipped by 3 bases and J by 7 bases; unmatched bases: 15. Germline lookup yields CDR1 ENHRY and CDR2 SYGVKD. The CDR3 consists of 20 residues. The protocol was immunoSEQ multiplex PCR, while the TCRdb copy is restricted to in-frame clones and leaves out a portion. The table has around 120,000 clones, roughly 87% seen once. The sample was peripheral blood, taken on day 0 of AZD1222 vaccination. The chain has TRBV10-3 and TRBJ2-1, with 16 bases lining up with TRBD2. The source of this sequence is an adult in good health. The CDR3 protein is CAISDFGGLAGGPIENEQFF. CDR3 in DNA: TGTGCCATCAGTGATTTTGGGGGACTAGCGGGAGGGCCCATTGAGAATGAGCAGTTCTTC.